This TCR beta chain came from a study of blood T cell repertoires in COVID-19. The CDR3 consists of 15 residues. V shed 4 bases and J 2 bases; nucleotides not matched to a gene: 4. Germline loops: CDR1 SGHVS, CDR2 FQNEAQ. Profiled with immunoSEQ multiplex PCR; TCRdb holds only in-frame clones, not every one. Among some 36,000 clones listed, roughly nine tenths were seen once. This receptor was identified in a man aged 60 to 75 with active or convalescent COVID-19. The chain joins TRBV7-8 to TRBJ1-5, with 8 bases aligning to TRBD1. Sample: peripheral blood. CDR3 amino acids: CASSWTGTGNQPQHF. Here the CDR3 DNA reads TGTGCCAGCAGCTGGACAGGGACCGGCAATCAGCCCCAGCATTTT.